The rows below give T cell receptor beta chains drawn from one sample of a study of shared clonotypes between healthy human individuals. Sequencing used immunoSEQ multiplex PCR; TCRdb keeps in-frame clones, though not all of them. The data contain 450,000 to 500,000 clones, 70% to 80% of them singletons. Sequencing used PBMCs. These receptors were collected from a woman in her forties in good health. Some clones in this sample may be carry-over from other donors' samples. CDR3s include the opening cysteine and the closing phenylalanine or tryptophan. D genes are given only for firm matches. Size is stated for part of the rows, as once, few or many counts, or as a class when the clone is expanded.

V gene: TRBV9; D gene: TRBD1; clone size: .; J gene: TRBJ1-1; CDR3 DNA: TGTGCCAGCAGCGGAACAGGGGGAAACACTGAAGCTTTCTTT; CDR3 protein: CASSGTGGNTEAFF
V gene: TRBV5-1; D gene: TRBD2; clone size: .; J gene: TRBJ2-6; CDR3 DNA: TGCGCCAGCAGCGGGACTAGCGGGCCGAACGTCCTGACTTTC; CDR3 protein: CASSGTSGPNVLTF
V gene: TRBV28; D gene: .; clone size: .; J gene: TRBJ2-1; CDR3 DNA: TGTGCCAGCAGCCAAGGACCTTCTCCCTACAATGAGCAGTTCTTC; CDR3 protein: CASSQGPSPYNEQFF
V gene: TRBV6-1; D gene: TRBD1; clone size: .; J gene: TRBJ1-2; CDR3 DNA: TGTGCCAGCAAATCGGAGGGGGCGCGTGGCTATGGCTACACCTTC; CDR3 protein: CASKSEGARGYGYTF
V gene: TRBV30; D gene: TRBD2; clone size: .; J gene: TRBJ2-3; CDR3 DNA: TGTGCCTGGGCCGGGACTAGAGGCACAGATACGCAGTATTTT; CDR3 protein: CAWAGTRGTDTQYF
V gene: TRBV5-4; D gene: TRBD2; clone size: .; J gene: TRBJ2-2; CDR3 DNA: TGTGCCAGCAGCTCCCTAGCGGGAGGTAACACCGGGGAGCTGTTTTTT; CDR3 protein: CASSSLAGGNTGELFF
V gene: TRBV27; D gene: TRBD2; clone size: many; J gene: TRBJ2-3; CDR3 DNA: TGTGCCAGCAGTTTATCCATGCTAGCGGGAGTCTTAACAGATACGCAGTATTTT; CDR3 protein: CASSLSMLAGVLTDTQYF
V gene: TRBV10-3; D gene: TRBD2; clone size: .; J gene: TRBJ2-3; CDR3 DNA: TGTGCCACCTGGACTAGCGGCACAGATACGCAGTATTTT; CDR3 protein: CATWTSGTDTQYF
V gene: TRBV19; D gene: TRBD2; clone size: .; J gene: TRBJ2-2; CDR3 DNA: TGTGCCAGTAGCCGGGAGGATGGCACCGGGGAGCTGTTTTTT; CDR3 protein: CASSREDGTGELFF
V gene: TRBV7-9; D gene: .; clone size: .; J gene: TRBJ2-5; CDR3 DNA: TGTGCCAGCAGCGTAGAGGGCCGGGAGACCCAGTACTTC; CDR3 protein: CASSVEGRETQYF
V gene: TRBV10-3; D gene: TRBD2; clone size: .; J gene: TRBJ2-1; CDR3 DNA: TGTGCCATCAGTGAACTAGCGGGGTTCAATGAGCAGTTCTTC; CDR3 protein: CAISELAGFNEQFF
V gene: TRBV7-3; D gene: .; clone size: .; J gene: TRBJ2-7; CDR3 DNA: TGTGCCAGCAGCTCCGGGCTCGGCGAGCAGTACTTC; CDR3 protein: CASSSGLGEQYF
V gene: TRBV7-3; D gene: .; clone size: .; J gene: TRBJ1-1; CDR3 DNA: TGTGCCAGCAGCCTAGGCGGGGGGTTGGACACTGAAGCTTTCTTT; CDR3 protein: CASSLGGGLDTEAFF
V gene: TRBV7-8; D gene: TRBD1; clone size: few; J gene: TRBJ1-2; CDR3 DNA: TGTGCCAGCAGCTTAGAGGAGGGGACAGGGGACAACTTC; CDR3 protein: CASSLEEGTGDNF
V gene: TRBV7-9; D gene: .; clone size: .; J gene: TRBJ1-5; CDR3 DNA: TGTGCCAGCAGCGGGAGAGGGGTTCGTCAGCCCCAGCATTTT; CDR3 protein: CASSGRGVRQPQHF
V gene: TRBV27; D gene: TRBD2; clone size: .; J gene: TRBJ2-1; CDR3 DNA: TGTGCCAGCAGGAAGGGAGCGGGAGGATCCAATGAGCAGTTCTTC; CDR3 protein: CASRKGAGGSNEQFF
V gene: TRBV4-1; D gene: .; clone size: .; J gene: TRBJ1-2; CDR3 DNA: TGCGCCAGCAGCCACTCAGGGGTGAAGGATGGCTACACCTTC; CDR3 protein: CASSHSGVKDGYTF
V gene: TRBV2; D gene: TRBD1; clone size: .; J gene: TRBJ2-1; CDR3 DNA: TGTGCCAGCAGTCCTAGGGGACAGGGCGGGGGTGAGCAGTTCTTC; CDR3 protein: CASSPRGQGGGEQFF
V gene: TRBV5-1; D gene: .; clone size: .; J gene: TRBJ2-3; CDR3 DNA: TGCGCCAGCAGCCACGGGACCGGACGTTCGGATACGCAGTATTTT; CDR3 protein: CASSHGTGRSDTQYF
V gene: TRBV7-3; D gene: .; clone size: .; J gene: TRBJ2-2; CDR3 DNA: TGTGCCAGCAGCCCTTATACCGGGACATTAGGGGAGCTGTTTTTT; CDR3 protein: CASSPYTGTLGELFF
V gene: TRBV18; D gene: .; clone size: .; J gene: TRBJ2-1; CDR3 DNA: TGTGCCAGCTCACCACCATTATGGGACTTCCCTTCGCAGTTCTTC; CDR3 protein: CASSPPLWDFPSQFF